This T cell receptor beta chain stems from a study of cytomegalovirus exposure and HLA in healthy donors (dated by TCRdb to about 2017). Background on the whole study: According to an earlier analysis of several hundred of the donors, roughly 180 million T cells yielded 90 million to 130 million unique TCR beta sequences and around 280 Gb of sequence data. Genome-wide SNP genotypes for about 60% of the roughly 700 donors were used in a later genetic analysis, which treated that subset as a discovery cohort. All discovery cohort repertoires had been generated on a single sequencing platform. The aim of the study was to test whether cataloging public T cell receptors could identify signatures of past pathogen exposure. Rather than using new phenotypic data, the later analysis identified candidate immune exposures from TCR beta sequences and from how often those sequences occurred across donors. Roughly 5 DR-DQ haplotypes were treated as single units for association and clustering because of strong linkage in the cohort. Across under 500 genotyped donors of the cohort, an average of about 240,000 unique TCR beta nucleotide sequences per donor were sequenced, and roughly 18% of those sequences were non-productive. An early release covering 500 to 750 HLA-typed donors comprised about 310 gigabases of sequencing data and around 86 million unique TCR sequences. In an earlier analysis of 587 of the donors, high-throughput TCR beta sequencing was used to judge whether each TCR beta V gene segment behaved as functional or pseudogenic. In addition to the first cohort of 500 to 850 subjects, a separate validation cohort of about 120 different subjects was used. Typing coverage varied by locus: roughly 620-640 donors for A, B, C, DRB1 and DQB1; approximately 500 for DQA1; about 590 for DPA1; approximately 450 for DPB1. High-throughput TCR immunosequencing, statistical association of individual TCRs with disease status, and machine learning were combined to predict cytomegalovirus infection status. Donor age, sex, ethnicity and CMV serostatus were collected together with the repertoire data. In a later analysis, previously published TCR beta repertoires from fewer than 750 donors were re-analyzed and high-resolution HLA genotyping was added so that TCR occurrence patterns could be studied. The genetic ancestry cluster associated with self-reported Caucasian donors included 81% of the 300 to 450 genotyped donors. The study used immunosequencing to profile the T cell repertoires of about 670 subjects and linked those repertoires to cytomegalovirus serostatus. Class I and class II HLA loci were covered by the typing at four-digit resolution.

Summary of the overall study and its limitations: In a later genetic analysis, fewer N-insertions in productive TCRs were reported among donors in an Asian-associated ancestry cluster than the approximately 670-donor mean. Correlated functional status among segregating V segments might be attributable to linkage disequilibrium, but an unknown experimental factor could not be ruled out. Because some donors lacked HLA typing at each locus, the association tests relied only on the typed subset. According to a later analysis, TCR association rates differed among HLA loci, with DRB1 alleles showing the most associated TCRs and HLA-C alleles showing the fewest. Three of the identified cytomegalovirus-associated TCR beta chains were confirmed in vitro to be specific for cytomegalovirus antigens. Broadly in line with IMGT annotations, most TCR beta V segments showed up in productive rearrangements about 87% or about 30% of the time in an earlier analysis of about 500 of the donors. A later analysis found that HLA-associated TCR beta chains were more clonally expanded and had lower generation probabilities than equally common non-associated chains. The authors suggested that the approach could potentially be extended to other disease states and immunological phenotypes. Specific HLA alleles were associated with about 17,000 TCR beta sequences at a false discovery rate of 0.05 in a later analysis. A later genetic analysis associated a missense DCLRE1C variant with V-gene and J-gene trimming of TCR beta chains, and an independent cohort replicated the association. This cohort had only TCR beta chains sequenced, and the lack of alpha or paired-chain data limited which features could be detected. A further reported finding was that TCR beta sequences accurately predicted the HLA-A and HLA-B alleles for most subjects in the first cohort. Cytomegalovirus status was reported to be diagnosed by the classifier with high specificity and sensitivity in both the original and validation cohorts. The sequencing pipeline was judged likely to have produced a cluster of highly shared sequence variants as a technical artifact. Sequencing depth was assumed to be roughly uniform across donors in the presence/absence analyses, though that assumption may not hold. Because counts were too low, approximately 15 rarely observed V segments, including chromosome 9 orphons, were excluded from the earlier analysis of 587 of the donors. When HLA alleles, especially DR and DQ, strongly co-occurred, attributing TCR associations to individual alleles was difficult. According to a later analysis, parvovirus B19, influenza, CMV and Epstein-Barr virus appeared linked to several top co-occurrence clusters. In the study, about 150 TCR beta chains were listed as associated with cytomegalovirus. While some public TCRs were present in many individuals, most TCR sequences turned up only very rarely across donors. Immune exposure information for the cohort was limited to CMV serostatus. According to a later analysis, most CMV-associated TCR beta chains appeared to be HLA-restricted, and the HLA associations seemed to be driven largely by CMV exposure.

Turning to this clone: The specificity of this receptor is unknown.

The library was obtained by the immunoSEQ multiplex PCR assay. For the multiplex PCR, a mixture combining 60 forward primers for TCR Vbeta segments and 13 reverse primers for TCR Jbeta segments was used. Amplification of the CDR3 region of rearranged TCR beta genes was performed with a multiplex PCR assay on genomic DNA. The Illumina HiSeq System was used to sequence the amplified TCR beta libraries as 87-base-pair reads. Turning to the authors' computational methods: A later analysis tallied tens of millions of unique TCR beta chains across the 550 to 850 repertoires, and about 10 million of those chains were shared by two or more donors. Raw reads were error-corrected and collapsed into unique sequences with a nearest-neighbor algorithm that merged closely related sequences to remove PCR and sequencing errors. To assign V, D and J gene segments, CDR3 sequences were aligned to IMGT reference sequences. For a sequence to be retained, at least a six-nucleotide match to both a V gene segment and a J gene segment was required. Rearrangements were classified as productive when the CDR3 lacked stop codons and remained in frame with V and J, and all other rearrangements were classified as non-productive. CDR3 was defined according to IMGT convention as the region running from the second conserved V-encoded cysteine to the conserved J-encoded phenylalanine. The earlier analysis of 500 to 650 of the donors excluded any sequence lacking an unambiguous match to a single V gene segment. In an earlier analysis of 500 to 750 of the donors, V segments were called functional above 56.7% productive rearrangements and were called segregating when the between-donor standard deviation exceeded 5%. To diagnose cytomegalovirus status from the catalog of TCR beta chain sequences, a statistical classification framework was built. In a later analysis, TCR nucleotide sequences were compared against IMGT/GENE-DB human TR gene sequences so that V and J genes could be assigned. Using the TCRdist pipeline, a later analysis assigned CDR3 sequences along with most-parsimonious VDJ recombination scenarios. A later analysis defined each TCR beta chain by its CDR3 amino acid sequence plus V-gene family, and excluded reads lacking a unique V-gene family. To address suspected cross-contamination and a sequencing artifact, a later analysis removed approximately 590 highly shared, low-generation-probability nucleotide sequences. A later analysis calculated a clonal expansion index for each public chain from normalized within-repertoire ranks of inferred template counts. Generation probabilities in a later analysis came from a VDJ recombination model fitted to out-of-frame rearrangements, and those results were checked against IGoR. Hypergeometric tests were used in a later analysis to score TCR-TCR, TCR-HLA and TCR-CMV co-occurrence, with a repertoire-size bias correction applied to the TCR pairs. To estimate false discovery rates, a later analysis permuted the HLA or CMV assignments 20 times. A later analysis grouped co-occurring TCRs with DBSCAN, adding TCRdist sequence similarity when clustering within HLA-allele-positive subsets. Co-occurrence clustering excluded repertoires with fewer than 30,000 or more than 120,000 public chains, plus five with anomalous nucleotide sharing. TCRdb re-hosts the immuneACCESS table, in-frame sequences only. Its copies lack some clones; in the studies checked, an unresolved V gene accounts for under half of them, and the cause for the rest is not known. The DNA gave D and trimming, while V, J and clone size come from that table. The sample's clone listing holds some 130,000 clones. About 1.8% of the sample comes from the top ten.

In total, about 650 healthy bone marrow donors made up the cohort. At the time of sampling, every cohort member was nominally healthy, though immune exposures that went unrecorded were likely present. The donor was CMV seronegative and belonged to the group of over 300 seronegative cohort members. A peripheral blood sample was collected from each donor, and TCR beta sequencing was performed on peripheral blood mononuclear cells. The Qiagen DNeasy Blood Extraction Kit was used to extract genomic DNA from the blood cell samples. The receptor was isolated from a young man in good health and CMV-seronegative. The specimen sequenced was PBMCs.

The CDR3 loop reads CASSESGGEVSGNTIYF. The DNA sequence reads TGCGCCAGCAGTGAGTCAGGGGGAGAGGTCTCTGGAAACACCATATATTTT. The sequence joins TRBV10-2 to TRBJ1-3; TRBD1 is perhaps the D gene, given 6 matching bases. CDR1 and CDR2 (WSHSY, SAAADI) derive from the germline V gene. V is pared back by 0 bases and J by 0 bases, with 12 bases lying between the germline termini. The CDR3 runs 17 amino acids, cysteine and phenylalanine included. Only the CDR3 DNA stays, 51 bases, in frame from base 1.